The next 28 T cell receptor beta chains were all read from a single sample in a study of molecular identifiers for immune sequencing clone quantification. TCRdb recomputed calls from the PCR reads with MiXCR, one row per CDR3 protein. The data contain roughly 300,000 distinct CDR3 sequences, about 23% of them singletons. Sequenced input: naive CD8+ T cells from blood, with Jurkat cell RNA spiked in. Subset meaning: FACS-sorted CD8+CD4-CCR7+CD45RA+ naive T cells. The origin of the receptors is a human donor in good health. Some libraries in this study had Jurkat cell RNA spiked in.

A word on this clonotype: With a much larger clone just one base away, this may be a read error. This chain uses TRBV6-6 with TRBJ2-4, with D unresolved. The CDR3 contains 14 residues. Germline-derived CDR1 and CDR2 are MNHNY and SVGAGI (reference sequence). The CDR3 nucleotides are TGTGCCGGCAGTTCCGATCTACAGATAAACAAATCCTTTTTC. As protein: CAGSSDLQINKSFF.

As regards this clonotype: This may be a read error, as it is one base from a much larger clone. This chain joins TRBV18 and TRBJ1-1; D not resolved. The V and J ends lost 0 bases and 6 bases respectively, with 8 bases between them. CDR1 and CDR2 from the germline V gene are KGHSH and LQKENI. There are 13 residues in the CDR3. CDR3 region: CASSPPAAPEAFF. The CDR3 nucleotides read TGTGCCAGCTCACCACCCGCGGCACCTGAAGCTTTCTTT. The entire variable domain, with the rest obtained from reference TRBV18 and TRBJ1-1, is as follows: NAGVMQNPRHLVRRRGQEARLRCSPMKGHSHVYWYRQLPEEGLKFMVYLQKENIIDESGMPKERFSAEFPKEGPSILRIQQVVRGDSAAYFCASSPPAAPEAFFGQGTRLTVV.

This clonotype has at least ten counts. V and J are TRBV19 and TRBJ2-7; D not certain. Trimming left V 4 bases short and J 4 bases short, with 11 bases between. CDR1 LNHDA and CDR2 SQIVND come from the germline V gene (reference sequence). The CDR3 contains 13 residues. The CDR3 sequence: CASSTPPWYEQYF. In nucleotides, the CDR3 is TGTGCCAGTAGTACCCCACCCTGGTACGAGCAGTACTTC.

A remark on this clonotype: This may be a read error: a much more frequent sequence differs by one nucleotide. The CDR3 coding sequence is TGTGCCAGCAGAACTGCTAGCTCCTACAAGCAGTACTTC. It codes for CASRTASSYKQYF. The J gene is TRBJ2-7, the V gene TRBV2; D is perhaps TRBD2 (5 bases). Looked up from germline, CDR1 is SNHLY and CDR2 is FYNNEI. The CDR3 consists of 13 residues.

This clonotype was detected a few times. The chain recombines TRBV9 with TRBJ2-1; 7 nucleotides line up with TRBD2. With 4 bases clipped from V and 6 bases from J, the junction kept 4 bases outside the gene matches. In germline, CDR1 is SGDLS, CDR2 YYNGEE. CDR3 size: 13 residues. CDR3 loop: CASSTLAANEQFF. The CDR3 region has the DNA TGTGCCAGCAGCACTCTAGCGGCCAATGAGCAGTTCTTC.

This clonotype was counted at least ten times. This sequence joins TRBV4-1 and TRBJ2-1, with 10 positions matching TRBD2. Germline V gene data show CDR1 as MGHRA and CDR2 as YSYEKL. Trimming at V came to 0 bases and at J to 15 bases, leaving 11 bases not matched to a gene. This CDR3 region has 15 residues. CDR3 protein: CASSQDTSGARPWFF. In DNA form, the CDR3 reads TGCGCCAGCAGCCAAGATACTAGCGGGGCCCGACCATGGTTCTTC.

The chain is built from TRBV29-1 and TRBJ2-3; the match to TRBD2 covers 11 bases. The CDR3 sequence is 17 residues long. CDR1 is SQVTM, CDR2 ANQGSEA, per germline. The J segment lost 3 bases and the V segment lost 4 bases, leaving 12 bases of the junction unmatched. The CDR3, as DNA: TGCAGCGTTGCGGGACTAGCGGCCAAAAGGGGGACAGATACGCAGTATTTT. Translation: CSVAGLAAKRGTDTQYF.

On this clonotype itself: Compared with germline, one end of the junction differs, possibly owing to a read error. V usage is TRBV4-3 and J usage is TRBJ2-3, with D possibly being TRBD2 (5 bases). The length of the CDR3 is 17 residues. The V gene's germline CDR1 is LGHNA and CDR2 YSLEER. Here the CDR3 reads CASSQDGVGGITDAQYF. CDR3 in DNA: TGCGCCAGCAGCCAAGACGGGGTCGGCGGTATCACAGATGCGCAGTATTTT.

This clonotype has more than one count but fewer than ten. The rearrangement joins TRBV2 to TRBJ1-3, with 8 bases identical to TRBD1. There are 17 residues in the CDR3. With V trimmed by 6 bases and J by 4 bases, 14 bases remained unmatched. Germline V gene sequence: CDR1 SNHLY, CDR2 FYNNEI. CDR3 nucleotide sequence: TGTGCCAGCAGCTCCTTATCGACAGGGGAAGGAGGAAACACCATATATTTT. As protein: CASSSLSTGEGGNTIYF. The variable domain in full, completed from reference TRBV2 and TRBJ1-3, reads EPEVTQTPSHQVTQMGQEVILRCVPISNHLYFYWYRQILGQKVEFLVSFYNNEISEKSEIFDDQFSVERPDGSNFTLKIRSTKLEDSAMYFCASSSLSTGEGGNTIYFGEGSWLTVV.

This clonotype has more than one count but fewer than ten. V and J are TRBV2 and TRBJ2-7; 7 bases fit TRBD2. The CDR3 is 16 residues long. Trimming removed 6 bases from V and 3 bases from J; junction bases left unmatched: 14. The germline gives CDR1 SNHLY, CDR2 FYNNEI. CDR3 loop: CASRTPPPTSIYEQYF. For the CDR3, the DNA is TGTGCCAGCAGGACCCCGCCCCCGACTAGCATCTACGAGCAGTACTTC.

The V call is TRBV28, the J call TRBJ1-5; 7 bases are shared with TRBD1. V was clipped by 6 bases and J by 1 base; unmatched bases: 6. The CDR3 has 15 amino acids. The germline CDR1 and CDR2 sequences are MDHEN and SYDVKM. The DNA for the CDR3 is TGTGCCAGCAGCCAACAACAGGGGAGCAATCAGCCCCAGCATTTT. It codes for CASSQQQGSNQPQHF.

This clonotype has ten or more counts. This chain uses TRBV29-1 with TRBJ2-5; 9 positions match TRBD2. V was clipped by 4 bases and J by 5 bases; unmatched bases: 11. The CDR3 covers 15 residues. Germline V gene sequence: CDR1 SQVTM, CDR2 ANQGSEA. The CDR3 DNA reads as TGCAGCGTTGGTAGCGGGGGCCAACTGGGGGAGACCCAGTACTTC. Its translation: CSVGSGGQLGETQYF. Combining the CDR3 with reference TRBV29-1 and TRBJ2-5 gives the whole variable domain SAVISQKPSRDICQRGTSLTIQCQVDSQVTMMFWYRQQPGQSLTLIATANQGSEATYESGFVIDKFPISRPNLTFSTLTVSNMSPEDSSIYLCSVGSGGQLGETQYFGPGTRLLVL.

The V and J genes are TRBV21-1 and TRBJ1-5; the DNA was not used to check the table's D call, TRBD1. TRBV21-1 constitutes a pseudogene. The CDR3 has 18 amino acids. This CDR3 is CARGVPYRTGEIDQPQHF. CDR3 bases: TGTGCCAGGGGAGTTCCCTACAGGACAGGGGAGATCGATCAGCCCCAGCATTTT.

This clonotype has a handful of counts. This rearrangement joins TRBV3-1 to TRBJ1-1; perhaps TRBD1 as D (5 bases). The V end was cut by 2 bases, the J end by 5 bases, with 21 bases between. Germline CDR1 is LGHDT and CDR2 is YNNKEL (reference sequence). The CDR3 is 17 residues long. CDR3 nucleotide sequence: TGTGCCAGCAGCCAAATCGGGGGGACCGACCCAGATACTGAAGCTTTCTTT. This translates into CASSQIGGTDPDTEAFF.

Many counts were recorded for this clonotype. This rearrangement joins TRBV29-1 to TRBJ1-2; D unclear. The CDR3 is made up of 15 amino acids. The ends were cut back, 0 bases at V and 0 bases at J, with 11 bases in the middle. In germline, CDR1 is SQVTM, CDR2 ANQGSEA. The CDR3 loop reads CSVEESRTTNYGYTF. CDR3 bases: TGCAGCGTTGAAGAGTCCAGAACAACTAACTATGGCTACACCTTC.

A word on this clonotype: A read error is possible here, since a much larger clone lies one base away. The gene calls are TRBV5-1 and TRBJ1-2; D is possibly TRBD1 (5 bases). The V and J ends lost 6 bases and 2 bases respectively, with 17 bases between them. CDR1 is SGHRS and CDR2 is YFSETQ in the germline V gene. This CDR3 region has 15 residues. The CDR3 nucleotides are TGCGCCAGCACTGTCCACCCGACAGAAAACTATGGCTACACCTTC. This gives the protein CASTVHPTENYGYTF.

In DNA form, the CDR3 reads TGTGCCAGTAGTCCGACTAGCAGGAGCGATTCCTACAATGAGCAGTTCTTC. Residues: CASSPTSRSDSYNEQFF. The rearrangement joins TRBV19 to TRBJ2-1, with 7 bases matching TRBD2. Germline loops: CDR1 LNHDA, CDR2 SQIVND (reference sequence). The CDR3 covers 17 residues. J lost 1 base, V lost 5 bases, and 11 bases had no gene match.

A remark on this clonotype: This sequence may be a read error, since a much larger clone differs from it by one base. This chain links TRBV28 with TRBJ2-7, with D tentatively TRBD2 (6 bases). V lost 11 bases and J lost 3, with 17 bases in between. There are 13 residues in the CDR3. CDR1 and CDR2 (germline): MDHEN, SYDVKM. The CDR3 spells CAGNLEGIYEQYF. CDR3 bases: TGTGCCGGCAACTTGGAGGGAATCTACGAGCAGTACTTC.

This clonotype appeared a few times. The rearrangement links TRBV28 to TRBJ2-7; 8 bases map to TRBD2. CDR3 size: 14 residues. Losses at the gene ends were 7 bases for V and 4 bases for J; bases not matched to a gene: 9. Germline lookup yields CDR1 MDHEN and CDR2 SYDVKM. CDR3 in DNA: TGTGCCAGCAAGAGGGGACTAGTTCAGTACGAGCAGTACTTC. Its translation is CASKRGLVQYEQYF. Filled out from reference TRBV28 and TRBJ2-7, the complete variable domain reads DVKVTQSSRYLVKRTGEKVFLECVQDMDHENMFWYRQDPGLGLRLIYFSYDVKMKEKGDIPEGYSVSREKKERFSLILESASTNQTSMYLCASKRGLVQYEQYFGPGTRLTVT.

In this sample, this clonotype turned up many times. At one of its ends the junction is not consistent with the germline gene, which may arise from a read error. V usage is TRBV9 and J usage is TRBJ2-7; unclear D gene. The germline V gene encodes CDR1 SGDLS and CDR2 YYNGEE. The CDR3 length is 12 residues. The CDR3 nucleotides are TGTGCCAGCAGCGCGGACCTCCAATTTTCGGCATTC. Residues: CASSADLQFSAF. Full variable domain (remainder filled in from reference TRBV9 and TRBJ2-7): DSGVTQTPKHLITATGQRVTLRCSPRSGDLSVYWYQQSLDQGLQFLIQYYNGEERAKGNILERFSAQQFPDLHSELNLSSLELGDSALYFCASSADLQFSAFGPGTRLTVT.

Concerning this clonotype: Given a much more abundant clone one base away, this may be a read error. V and J are TRBV7-9 and TRBJ2-7, with D perhaps matching TRBD2 (6 bases). Germline CDR1 and CDR2: SEHNR and FQNEAQ (reference sequence). The CDR3 is 14 amino acids. The CDR3 loop is CASGLGGPGYEQYF. The DNA for the CDR3 is TGTGCCAGCGGCTTAGGAGGGCCCGGCTACGAGCAGTACTTC.

The chain joins TRBV24-1 to TRBJ2-2, with TRBD2 matching 10 bases. With V trimmed by 4 bases and J by 6 bases, 7 bases remained unmatched. Germline V gene data show CDR1 as KGHDR and CDR2 as SFDVKD. The CDR3 has 16 residues. CDR3 bases: TGTGCCACCAGTGACAACACCGGGACTAGCGCCGGGGAGCTGTTTTTT. This codes for CATSDNTGTSAGELFF.

This clonotype was found once. The chain employs TRBV4-3 and TRBJ1-5; 9 bases match TRBD1. The V gene's germline CDR1 is LGHNA and CDR2 YSLEER. The V gene end was trimmed by 4 bases and the J gene end by 12 bases; junction bases not matched to a gene: 13. This CDR3 spans 15 amino acids. DNA for the CDR3: TGCGCCAGCAGCCCACAGGGGGCGGAAATGGAGCTCCAGCATTTT. The encoded protein is CASSPQGAEMELQHF.

The sample holds many counts of this clonotype. The chain joins TRBV6-5 to TRBJ1-2; no clear D gene. CDR1 is MNHEY and CDR2 is SVGAGI in the germline V gene. CDR3 length equals 11 residues. The V end lost 6 bases, the J end lost 7 bases, and 9 bases lay between the germline ends. DNA of the CDR3: TGTGCCAGCAGGACGGCAATTGGCTACACCTTC. Translating gives CASRTAIGYTF.

For this clonotype: A much larger clone differs by one base, so this may be a read error. V and J are TRBV9 and TRBJ1-1; D perhaps matches TRBD1 (6 bases). Germline V gene sequence: CDR1 SGDLS, CDR2 YYNGEE. With 0 bases removed from V and 4 bases from J, the gap between germline ends came to 10 bases. This CDR3 has 14 residues. The CDR3 DNA is TGTGCCAGCAGCGTAGGGGACATGATCACTGAAGCTTTCTTT. Translation: CASSVGDMITEAFF.

This chain connects TRBV6-6 to TRBJ2-5, with D perhaps matching TRBD2 (6 bases). The germline V gene encodes CDR1 MNHNY and CDR2 SVGAGI (reference sequence). The CDR3 has 12 amino acids. The V end lost 11 bases, the J end lost 2 bases, and 12 bases lay between the germline ends. As DNA, the CDR3 is TGTGCCTGCGGCGGGGTACAAGAGACCCAGTACTTC. It yields the protein CACGGVQETQYF.

This clonotype came up many times. The chain recombines TRBV11-2 with TRBJ2-3; D gene uncertain. Germline CDR1 and CDR2: SGHAT and FQNNGV. The V gene lost 2 bases and the J gene lost 3 bases, with 9 bases spanning the gap. This CDR3 region has 14 residues. In DNA form, the CDR3 reads TGTGCCAGCAGCTTACTCCAGGAGACAGATACGCAGTATTTT. Protein sequence: CASSLLQETDTQYF.

Remarks on this clonotype: This may be a read error, as it is one base from a much larger clone. J is TRBJ2-2 and V is TRBV7-9, with TRBD2 as a possible D gene (6 bases). The germline V gene encodes CDR1 SEHNR and CDR2 FQNEAQ (reference sequence). The CDR3 loop spans 16 amino acids. This chain's CDR3 is CASRPPGVGNTGELSF. The DNA of the CDR3 is TGTGCCAGCAGGCCTCCGGGGGTCGGGAACACCGGGGAGCTGTCTTTT. Full variable domain (remainder filled in from reference TRBV7-9 and TRBJ2-2): DTGVSQNPRHKITKRGQNVTFRCDPISEHNRLYWYRQTLGQGPEFLTYFQNEAQLEKSRLLSDRFSAERPKGSFSTLEIQRTEQGDSAMYLCASRPPGVGNTGELSFGEGSRLTVL.